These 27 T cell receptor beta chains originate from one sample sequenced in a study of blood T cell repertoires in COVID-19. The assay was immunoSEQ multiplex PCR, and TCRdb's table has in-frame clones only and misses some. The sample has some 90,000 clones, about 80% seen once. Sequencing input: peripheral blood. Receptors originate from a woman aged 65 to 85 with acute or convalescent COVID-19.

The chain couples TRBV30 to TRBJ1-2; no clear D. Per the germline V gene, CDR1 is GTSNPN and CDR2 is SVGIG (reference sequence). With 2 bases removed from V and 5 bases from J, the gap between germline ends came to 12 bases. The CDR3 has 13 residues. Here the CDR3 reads CAWSTQRDYGYTF. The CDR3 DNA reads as TGTGCCTGGAGTACCCAGAGGGATTATGGCTACACCTTC.

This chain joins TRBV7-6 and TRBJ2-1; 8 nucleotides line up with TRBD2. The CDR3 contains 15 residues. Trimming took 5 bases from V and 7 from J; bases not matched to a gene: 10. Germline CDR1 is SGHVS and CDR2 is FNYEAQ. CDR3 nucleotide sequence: TGTGCCAGCAGCCAGGAAAGCGGGAGTTGGAATGAGCAGTTCTTC. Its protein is CASSQESGSWNEQFF. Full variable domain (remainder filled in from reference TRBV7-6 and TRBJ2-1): GAGVSQSPRYKVTKRGQDVALRCDPISGHVSLYWYRQALGQGPEFLTYFNYEAQQDKSGLPNDRFSAERPEGSISTLTIQRTEQRDSAMYRCASSQESGSWNEQFFGPGTRLTVL.

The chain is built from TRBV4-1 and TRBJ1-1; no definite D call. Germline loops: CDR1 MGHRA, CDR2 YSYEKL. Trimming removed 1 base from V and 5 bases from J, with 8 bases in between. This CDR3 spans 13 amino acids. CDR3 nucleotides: TGCGCCAGCAGCCAAGGAGGGAGGACTGAAGCTTTCTTT. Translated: CASSQGGRTEAFF.

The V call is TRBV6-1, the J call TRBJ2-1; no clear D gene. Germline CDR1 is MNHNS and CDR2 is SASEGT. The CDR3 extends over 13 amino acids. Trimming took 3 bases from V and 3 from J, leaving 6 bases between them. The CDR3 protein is CASSDSLYNEQFF. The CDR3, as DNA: TGTGCCAGCAGTGATTCTCTCTACAATGAGCAGTTCTTC.

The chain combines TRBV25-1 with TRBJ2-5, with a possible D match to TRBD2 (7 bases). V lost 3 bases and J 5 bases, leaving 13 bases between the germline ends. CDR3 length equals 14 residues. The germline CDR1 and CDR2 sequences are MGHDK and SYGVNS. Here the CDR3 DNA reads TGTGCCAGCAGTGATGGGGGGGGGCTTGAGACCCAGTACTTC. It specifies CASSDGGGLETQYF.

CDR3 bases: TGCGCCAGCAGCCAAGATCGAGGAGGCATCTACGAGCAGTACTTC. Encoded protein: CASSQDRGGIYEQYF. The chain employs TRBV4-3 and TRBJ2-7, with D perhaps TRBD2 (5 bases). Trimming shortened V by 0 bases and J by 3 bases, and 12 bases separated the two germline ends. The length of the CDR3 is 15 residues. Germline lookup yields CDR1 LGHNA and CDR2 YSLEER.

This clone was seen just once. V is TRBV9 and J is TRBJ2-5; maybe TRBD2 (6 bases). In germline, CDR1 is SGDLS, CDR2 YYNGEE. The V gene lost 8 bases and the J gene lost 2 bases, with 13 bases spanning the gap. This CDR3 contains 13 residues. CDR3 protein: CASKEGMQETQYF. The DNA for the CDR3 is TGTGCCAGTAAGGAGGGCATGCAAGAGACCCAGTACTTC.

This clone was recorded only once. In nucleotides, the CDR3 is TGTGCCAGCAGTCTCCTGGGACAGGGCTATGGCTACACCTTC. The encoded protein is CASSLLGQGYGYTF. The rearrangement links TRBV28 to TRBJ1-2, with 9 bases fitting TRBD1. The length of the CDR3 is 14 residues. The junction had 5 bases not matched to a gene; V was cut back by 5 bases and J by 4 bases. The germline CDR1 and CDR2 sequences are MDHEN and SYDVKM.

The CDR3 region has the DNA TGTGCCACCAAGACTAGCGGATACACCGGGGAGCTGTTTTTT. The encoded protein is CATKTSGYTGELFF. The V gene is TRBV6-5, the J gene TRBJ2-2; 9 bases are shared with TRBD2. Germline V lookup: CDR1 MNHEY, CDR2 SVGAGI. CDR3 length equals 14 residues. The trim removed 10 bases at V and 3 bases at J, leaving 6 bases unmatched.

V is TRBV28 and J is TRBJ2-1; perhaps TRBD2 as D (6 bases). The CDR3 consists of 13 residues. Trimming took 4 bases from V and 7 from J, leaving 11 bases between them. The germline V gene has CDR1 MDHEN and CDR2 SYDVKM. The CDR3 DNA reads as TGTGCCAGCAGTTGGATGGGGAGGAATGAGCAGTTCTTC. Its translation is CASSWMGRNEQFF.

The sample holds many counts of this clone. The CDR3 coding sequence is TGTGCCAGCAGCTACGGGACTAGCGGGAGGTACTACGAGCAGTACTTC. Translation: CASSYGTSGRYYEQYF. The rearrangement uses TRBV5-6 and TRBJ2-7; 15 bases align to TRBD2. The ends lost 3 bases at V and 3 bases at J; junction bases unmatched: 4. Germline CDR1 reads SGHDT; CDR2 reads YYEEEE. The CDR3 extends over 16 amino acids.

The DNA for the CDR3 is TGCAGCGCCGACCTCTTTTCGGGACAGGTGGCTTACAATGAGCAGTTCTTC. Translation: CSADLFSGQVAYNEQFF. The chain carries TRBV29-1 and TRBJ2-1, with 8 bases lining up with TRBD1. J lost 4 bases, V lost 7 bases, and 18 bases had no gene match. Germline loops: CDR1 SQVTM, CDR2 ANQGSEA. This CDR3 contains 17 residues.

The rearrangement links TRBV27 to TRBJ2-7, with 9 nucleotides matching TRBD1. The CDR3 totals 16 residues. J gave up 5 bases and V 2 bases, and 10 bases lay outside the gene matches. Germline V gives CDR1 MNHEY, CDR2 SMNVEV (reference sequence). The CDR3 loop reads CASSLEPGTGSNEQYF. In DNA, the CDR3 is TGTGCCAGCAGTTTAGAACCCGGGACAGGGTCAAACGAGCAGTACTTC.

The DNA of the CDR3 is TGTGCCAGCAGCTTGGCGGGCAGGGGGTATGGCTACACCTTC. Protein: CASSLAGRGYGYTF. This sequence joins TRBV5-5 and TRBJ1-2; 7 bases fit TRBD1. This CDR3 contains 14 residues. Trimming cost V 0 bases and J 5 bases; bases outside gene matches: 4. Germline-derived CDR1 and CDR2 are SGHKS and YYEKEE (reference sequence).

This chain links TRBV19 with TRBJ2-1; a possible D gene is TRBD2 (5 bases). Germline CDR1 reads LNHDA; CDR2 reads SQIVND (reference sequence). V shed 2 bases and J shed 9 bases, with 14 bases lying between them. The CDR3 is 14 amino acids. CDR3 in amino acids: CASSIKRTMAEQFF. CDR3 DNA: TGTGCCAGTAGTATAAAGCGGACGATGGCTGAGCAGTTCTTC.

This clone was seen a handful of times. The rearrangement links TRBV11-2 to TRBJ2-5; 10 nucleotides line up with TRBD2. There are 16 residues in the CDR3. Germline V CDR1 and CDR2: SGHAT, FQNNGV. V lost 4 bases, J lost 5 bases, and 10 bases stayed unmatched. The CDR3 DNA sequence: TGTGCCAGCAGCTCCACACTAGCGGGAAATATGGAGACCCAGTACTTC. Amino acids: CASSSTLAGNMETQYF.

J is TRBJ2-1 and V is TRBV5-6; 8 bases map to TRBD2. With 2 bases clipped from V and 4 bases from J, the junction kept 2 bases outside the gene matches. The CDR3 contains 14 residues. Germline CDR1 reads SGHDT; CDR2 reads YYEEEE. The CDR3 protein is CASSFSGKYNEQFF. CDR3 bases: TGTGCCAGCAGCTTTAGCGGGAAGTACAATGAGCAGTTCTTC.

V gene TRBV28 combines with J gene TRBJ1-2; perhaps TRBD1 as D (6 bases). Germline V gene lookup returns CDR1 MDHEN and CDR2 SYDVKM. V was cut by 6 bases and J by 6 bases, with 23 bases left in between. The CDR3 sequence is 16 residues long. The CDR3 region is CASSRPIGGGFNGYTF. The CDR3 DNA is TGTGCCAGCAGCCGTCCAATAGGGGGGGGATTTAATGGCTACACCTTC.

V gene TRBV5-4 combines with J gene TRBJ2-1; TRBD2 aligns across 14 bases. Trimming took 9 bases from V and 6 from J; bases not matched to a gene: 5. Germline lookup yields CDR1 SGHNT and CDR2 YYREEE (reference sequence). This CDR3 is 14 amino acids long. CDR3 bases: TGTGCCACGGGGACTAGCGGGAGTGTCAATGAGCAGTTCTTC. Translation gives CATGTSGSVNEQFF.

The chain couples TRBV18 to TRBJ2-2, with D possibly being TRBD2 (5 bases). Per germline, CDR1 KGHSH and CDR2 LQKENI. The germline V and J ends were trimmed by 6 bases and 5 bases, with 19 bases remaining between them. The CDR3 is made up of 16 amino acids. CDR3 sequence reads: CASSPRPNPGTGELFF. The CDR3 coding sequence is TGTGCCAGCTCCCCCCGGCCCAATCCGGGAACCGGGGAGCTGTTTTTT.

As DNA, the CDR3 is TGTGCCAGCAGTTCGGGGTCCACGAGACCCTACGAGCAGTACTTC. This codes for CASSSGSTRPYEQYF. The chain recombines TRBV27 with TRBJ2-7, with a possible D match to TRBD2 (5 bases). The germline CDR1 and CDR2 sequences are MNHEY and SMNVEV (reference sequence). The CDR3 length is 15 residues. V lost 4 bases, J lost 2 bases, and 15 bases lay in between.

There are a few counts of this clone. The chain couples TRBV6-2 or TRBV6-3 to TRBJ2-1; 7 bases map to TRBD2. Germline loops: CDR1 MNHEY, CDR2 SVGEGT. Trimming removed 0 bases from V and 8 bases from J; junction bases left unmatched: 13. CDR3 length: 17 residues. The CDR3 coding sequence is TGTGCCAGCAGTTACTCGATTCGCGGGGGACCTTCAGATGAGCAGTTCTTC. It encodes CASSYSIRGGPSDEQFF.

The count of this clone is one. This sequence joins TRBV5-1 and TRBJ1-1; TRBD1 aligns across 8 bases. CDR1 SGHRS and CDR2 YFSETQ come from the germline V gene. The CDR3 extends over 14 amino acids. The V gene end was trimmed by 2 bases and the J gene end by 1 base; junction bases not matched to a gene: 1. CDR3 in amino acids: CASSFDRGNTEAFF. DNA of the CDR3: TGCGCCAGCAGCTTCGACAGGGGGAACACTGAAGCTTTCTTT. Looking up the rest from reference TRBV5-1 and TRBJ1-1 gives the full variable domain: KAGVTQTPRYLIKTRGQQVTLSCSPISGHRSVSWYQQTPGQGLQFLFEYFSETQRNKGNFPGRFSGRQFSNSRSEMNVSTLELGDSALYLCASSFDRGNTEAFFGQGTRLTVV.

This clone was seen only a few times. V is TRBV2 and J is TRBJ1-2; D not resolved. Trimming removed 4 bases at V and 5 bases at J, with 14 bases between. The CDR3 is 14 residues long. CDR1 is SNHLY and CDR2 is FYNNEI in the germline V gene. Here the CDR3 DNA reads TGTGCCAGCAGTGGGAGGCGGAACACTTATGGCTACACCTTC. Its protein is CASSGRRNTYGYTF.

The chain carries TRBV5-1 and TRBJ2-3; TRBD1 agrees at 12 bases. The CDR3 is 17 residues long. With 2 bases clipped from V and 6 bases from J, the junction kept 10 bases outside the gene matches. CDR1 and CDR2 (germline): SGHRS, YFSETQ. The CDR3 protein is CASSLSPGQGAGDTQYF. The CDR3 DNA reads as TGCGCCAGCAGCTTATCCCCGGGACAGGGGGCGGGTGATACGCAGTATTTT.

The CDR3 nucleotides are TGTGCCAGTAGTATTGAGTCAGGGGGCTACGAGCAGTACTTC. Its protein is CASSIESGGYEQYF. The chain recombines TRBV19 with TRBJ2-7, with 7 nucleotides matching TRBD1. CDR3 length equals 14 residues. V dropped 3 bases and J dropped 3; count of bases not matched to a gene: 5. Germline CDR1 and CDR2: LNHDA and SQIVND (reference sequence).

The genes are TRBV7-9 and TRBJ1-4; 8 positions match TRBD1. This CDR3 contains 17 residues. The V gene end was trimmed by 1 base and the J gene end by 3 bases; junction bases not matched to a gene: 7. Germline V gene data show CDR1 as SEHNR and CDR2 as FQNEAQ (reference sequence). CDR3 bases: TGTGCCAGCAGCTTAGGACAGGGGTCGGGAGCTAATGAAAAACTGTTTTTT. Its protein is CASSLGQGSGANEKLFF.